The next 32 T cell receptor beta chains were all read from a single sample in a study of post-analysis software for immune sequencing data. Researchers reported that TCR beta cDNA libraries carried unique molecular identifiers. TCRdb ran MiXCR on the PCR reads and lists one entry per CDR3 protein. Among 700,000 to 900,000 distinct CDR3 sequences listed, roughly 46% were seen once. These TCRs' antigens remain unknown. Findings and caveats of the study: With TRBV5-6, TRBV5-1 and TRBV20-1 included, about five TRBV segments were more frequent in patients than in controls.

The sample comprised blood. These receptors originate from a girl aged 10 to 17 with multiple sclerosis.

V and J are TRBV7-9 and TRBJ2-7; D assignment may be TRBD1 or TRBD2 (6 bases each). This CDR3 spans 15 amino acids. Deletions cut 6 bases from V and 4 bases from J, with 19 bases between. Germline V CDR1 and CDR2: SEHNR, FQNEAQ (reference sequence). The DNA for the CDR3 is TGTGCCAGCAGAGGACTTAGGGGGGCTCCTTACGAGCAGTACTTC. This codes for CASRGLRGAPYEQYF.

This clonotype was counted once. The chain's CDR3 is CASSQEDRGRAYGYTF. The CDR3 region has the DNA TGTGCCAGCAGCCAGGAGGACAGGGGGCGCGCCTATGGCTACACCTTC. The chain uses TRBV4-2 and TRBJ1-2; 11 nucleotides line up with TRBD1. J lost 4 bases, V lost 3 bases, and 7 bases had no gene match. Germline lookup yields CDR1 LGHNA and CDR2 YNFKEQ. CDR3 size: 16 residues.

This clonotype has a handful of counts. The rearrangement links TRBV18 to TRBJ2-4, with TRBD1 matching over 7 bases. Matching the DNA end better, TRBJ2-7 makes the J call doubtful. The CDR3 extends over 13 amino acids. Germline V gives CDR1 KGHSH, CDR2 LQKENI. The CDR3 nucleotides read TGTGCCAGCTCATCAGCGACAGGGTACGAGCAGTACTTC. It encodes CASSSATGYEQYF.

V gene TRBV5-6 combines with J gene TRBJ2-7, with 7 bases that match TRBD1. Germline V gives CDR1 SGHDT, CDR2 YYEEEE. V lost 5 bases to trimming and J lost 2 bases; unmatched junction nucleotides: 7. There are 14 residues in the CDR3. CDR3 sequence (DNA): TGTGCCAGCAGACCGACAGGGAGAACCTACGAGCAGTACTTC. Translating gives CASRPTGRTYEQYF.

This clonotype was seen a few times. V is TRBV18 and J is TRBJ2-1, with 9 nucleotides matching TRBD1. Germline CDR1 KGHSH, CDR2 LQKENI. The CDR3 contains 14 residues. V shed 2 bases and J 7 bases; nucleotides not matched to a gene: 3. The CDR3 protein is CASSPGTGSNEQFF. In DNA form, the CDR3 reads TGTGCCAGCTCACCAGGGACAGGGTCGAATGAGCAGTTCTTC. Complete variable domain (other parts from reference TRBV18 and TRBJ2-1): NAGVMQNPRHLVRRRGQEARLRCSPMKGHSHVYWYRQLPEEGLKFMVYLQKENIIDESGMPKERFSAEFPKEGPSILRIQQVVRGDSAAYFCASSPGTGSNEQFFGPGTRLTVL.

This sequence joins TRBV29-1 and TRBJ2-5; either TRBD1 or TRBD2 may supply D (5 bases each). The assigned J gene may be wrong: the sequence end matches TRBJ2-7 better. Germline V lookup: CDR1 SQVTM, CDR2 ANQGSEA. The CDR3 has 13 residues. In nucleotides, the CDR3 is TGCAGCGCCGGGGACGGGGCCAGAACCGAGCAGTACTTC. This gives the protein CSAGDGARTEQYF.

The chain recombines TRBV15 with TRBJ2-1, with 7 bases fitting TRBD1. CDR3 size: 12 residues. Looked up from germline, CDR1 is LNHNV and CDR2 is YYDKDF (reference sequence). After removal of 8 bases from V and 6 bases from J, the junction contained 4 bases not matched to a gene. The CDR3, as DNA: TGTGCCACCGCCGACAGGGTCAATGAGCAGTTCTTC. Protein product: CATADRVNEQFF.

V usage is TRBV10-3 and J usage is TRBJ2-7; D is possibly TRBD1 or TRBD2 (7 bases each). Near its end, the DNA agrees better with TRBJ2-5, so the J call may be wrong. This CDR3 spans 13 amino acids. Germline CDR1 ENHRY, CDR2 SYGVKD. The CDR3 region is CAISDREGETQYF. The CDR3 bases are TGTGCCATCAGCGACAGGGAGGGAGAGACCCAGTACTTC.

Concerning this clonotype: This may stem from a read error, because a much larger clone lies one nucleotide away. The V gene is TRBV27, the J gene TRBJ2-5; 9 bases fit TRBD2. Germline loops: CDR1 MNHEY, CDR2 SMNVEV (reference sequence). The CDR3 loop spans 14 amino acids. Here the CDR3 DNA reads TGTGCCGGCAGCCCTAGCGGGGAACAAGAGACCCAGTACTTC. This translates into CAGSPSGEQETQYF.

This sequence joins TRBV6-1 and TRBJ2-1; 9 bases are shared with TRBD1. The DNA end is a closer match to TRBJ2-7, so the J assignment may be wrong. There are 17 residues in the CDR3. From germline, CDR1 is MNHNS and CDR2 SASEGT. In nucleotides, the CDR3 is TGTGCCAGCAGTGAATCCCCCGGACAGGGGTCTTACAATGAGCAGTACTTC. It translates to CASSESPGQGSYNEQYF.

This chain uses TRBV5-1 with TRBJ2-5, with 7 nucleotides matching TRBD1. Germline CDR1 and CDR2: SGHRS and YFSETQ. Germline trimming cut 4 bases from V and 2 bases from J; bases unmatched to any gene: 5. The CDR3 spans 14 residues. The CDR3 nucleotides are TGCGCCAGCAGCAACCGACAGGGACAAGAGACCCAGTACTTC. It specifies CASSNRQGQETQYF.

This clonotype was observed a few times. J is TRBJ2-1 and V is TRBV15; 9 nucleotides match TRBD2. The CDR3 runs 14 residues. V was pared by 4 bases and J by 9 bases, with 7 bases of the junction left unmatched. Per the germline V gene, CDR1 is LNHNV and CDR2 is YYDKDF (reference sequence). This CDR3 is CATSIQRREGEQFF. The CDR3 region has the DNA TGTGCCACCAGCATACAGCGGCGGGAGGGTGAGCAGTTCTTC.

The CDR3 here is CSVEEWEGAYNEQFF. Written as DNA, the CDR3 is TGCAGCGTTGAAGAATGGGAGGGGGCCTACAATGAGCAGTTCTTC. The genes are TRBV29-1 and TRBJ2-1, with D maybe TRBD2 (7 bases). CDR3 length: 15 residues. CDR1 SQVTM and CDR2 ANQGSEA come from the germline V gene. Trimming shortened V by 0 bases and J by 2 bases, and 11 bases separated the two germline ends.

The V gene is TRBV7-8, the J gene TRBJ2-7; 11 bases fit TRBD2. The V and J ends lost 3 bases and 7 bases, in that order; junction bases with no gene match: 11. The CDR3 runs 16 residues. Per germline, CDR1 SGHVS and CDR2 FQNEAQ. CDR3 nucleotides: TGTGCCAGCAGCTTTGGTAGCGGGAGGGCATTCGATGAGCAGTACTTC. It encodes CASSFGSGRAFDEQYF.

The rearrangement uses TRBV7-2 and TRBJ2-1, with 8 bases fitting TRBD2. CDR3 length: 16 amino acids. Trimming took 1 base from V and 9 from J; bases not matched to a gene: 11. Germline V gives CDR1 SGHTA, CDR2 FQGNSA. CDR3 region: CASSLGREGPFSEQFF. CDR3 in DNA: TGTGCCAGCAGCTTAGGTCGGGAGGGCCCTTTCAGTGAGCAGTTCTTC.

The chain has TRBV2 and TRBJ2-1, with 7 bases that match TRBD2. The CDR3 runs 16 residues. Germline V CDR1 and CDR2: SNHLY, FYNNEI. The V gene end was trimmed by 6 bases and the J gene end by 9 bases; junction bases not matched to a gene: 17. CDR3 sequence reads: CASRSTSKGGLGEQFF. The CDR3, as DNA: TGTGCCAGCAGATCGACTAGCAAGGGAGGGCTGGGTGAGCAGTTCTTC.

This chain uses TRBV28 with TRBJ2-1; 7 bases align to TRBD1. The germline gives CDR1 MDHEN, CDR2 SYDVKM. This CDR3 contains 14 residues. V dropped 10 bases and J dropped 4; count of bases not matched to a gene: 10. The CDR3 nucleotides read TGTGCCACCTCTAGGGACAGCCCGTACAATGAGCAGTTCTTC. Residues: CATSRDSPYNEQFF. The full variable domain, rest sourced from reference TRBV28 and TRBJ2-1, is DVKVTQSSRYLVKRTGEKVFLECVQDMDHENMFWYRQDPGLGLRLIYFSYDVKMKEKGDIPEGYSVSREKKERFSLILESASTNQTSMYLCATSRDSPYNEQFFGPGTRLTVL.

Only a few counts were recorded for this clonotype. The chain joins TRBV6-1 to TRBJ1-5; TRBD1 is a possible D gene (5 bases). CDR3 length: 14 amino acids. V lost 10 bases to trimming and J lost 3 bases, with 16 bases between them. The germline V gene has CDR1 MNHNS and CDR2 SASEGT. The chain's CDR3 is CATQVGVSNQPQHF. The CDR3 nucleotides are TGTGCCACCCAAGTGGGGGTTTCCAATCAGCCCCAGCATTTT.

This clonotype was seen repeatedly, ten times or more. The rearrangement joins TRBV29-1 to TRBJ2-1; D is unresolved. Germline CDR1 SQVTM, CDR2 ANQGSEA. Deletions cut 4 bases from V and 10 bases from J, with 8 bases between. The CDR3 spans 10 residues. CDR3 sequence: CSVGLSEQFF. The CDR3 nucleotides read TGCAGCGTTGGCCTCAGCGAGCAGTTCTTC.

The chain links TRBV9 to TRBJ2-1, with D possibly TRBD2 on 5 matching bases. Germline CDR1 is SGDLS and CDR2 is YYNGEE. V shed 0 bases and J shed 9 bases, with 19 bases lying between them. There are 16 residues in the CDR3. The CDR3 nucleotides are TGTGCCAGCAGCGTAGATGGCAGGCAGGTGGGGAGTGAGCAGTTCTTC. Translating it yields CASSVDGRQVGSEQFF.

CDR3 in DNA: TGTGCCAGCAGCCAAAATGGGGGTGGCACTGAAGCTTTCTTT. Its translation: CASSQNGGGTEAFF. The J gene is TRBJ1-1, the V gene TRBV7-3; D possibly corresponds to TRBD1 (5 bases). The CDR3 contains 14 residues. Per the germline V gene, CDR1 is SGHTA and CDR2 is FQGTGA. V dropped 5 bases and J dropped 4 bases, with 14 bases sitting between them.

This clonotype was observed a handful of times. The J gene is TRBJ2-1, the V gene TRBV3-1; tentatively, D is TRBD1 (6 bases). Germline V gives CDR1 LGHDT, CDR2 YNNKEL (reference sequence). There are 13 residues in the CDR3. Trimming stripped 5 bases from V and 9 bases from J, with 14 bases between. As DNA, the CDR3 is TGTGCCAGCAGCTACGGACAGCCGGGTGAGCAGTTCTTC. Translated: CASSYGQPGEQFF.

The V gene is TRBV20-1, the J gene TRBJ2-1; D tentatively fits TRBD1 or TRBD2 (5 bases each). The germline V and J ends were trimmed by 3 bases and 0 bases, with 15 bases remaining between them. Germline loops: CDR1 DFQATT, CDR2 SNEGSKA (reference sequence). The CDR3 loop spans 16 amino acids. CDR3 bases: TGCAGTGCTAGGCGCCCGGGGCGGAACTCCTACAATGAGCAGTTCTTC. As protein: CSARRPGRNSYNEQFF.

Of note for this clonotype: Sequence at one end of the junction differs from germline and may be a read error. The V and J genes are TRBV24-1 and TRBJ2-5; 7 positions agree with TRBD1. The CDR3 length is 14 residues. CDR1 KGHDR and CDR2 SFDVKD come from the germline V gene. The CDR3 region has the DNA TGTGCCACCAGTGACGCGACAGGGCAAGAGGCCCAGTACTTC. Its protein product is CATSDATGQEAQYF.

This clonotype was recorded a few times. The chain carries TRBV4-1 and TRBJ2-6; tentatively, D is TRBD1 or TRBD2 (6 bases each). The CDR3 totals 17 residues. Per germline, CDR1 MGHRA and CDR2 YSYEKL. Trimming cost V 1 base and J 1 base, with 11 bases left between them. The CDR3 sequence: CASSQGGALSGANVLTF. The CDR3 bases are TGCGCCAGCAGCCAAGGGGGGGCGCTTTCTGGGGCCAACGTCCTGACTTTC.

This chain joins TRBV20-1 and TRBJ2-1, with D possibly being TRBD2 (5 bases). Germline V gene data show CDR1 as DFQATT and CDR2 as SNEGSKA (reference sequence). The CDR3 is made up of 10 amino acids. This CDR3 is CSVGVNEQFF. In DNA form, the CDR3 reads TGCAGCGTGGGAGTAAATGAGCAGTTCTTC.

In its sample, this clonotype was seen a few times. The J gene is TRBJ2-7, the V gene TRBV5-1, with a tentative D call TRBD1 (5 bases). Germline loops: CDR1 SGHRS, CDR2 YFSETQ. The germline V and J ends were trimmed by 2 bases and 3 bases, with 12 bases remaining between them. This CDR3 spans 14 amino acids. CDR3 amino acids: CASSLREGDYEQYF. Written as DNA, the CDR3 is TGCGCCAGCAGCTTAAGGGAAGGGGACTACGAGCAGTACTTC.

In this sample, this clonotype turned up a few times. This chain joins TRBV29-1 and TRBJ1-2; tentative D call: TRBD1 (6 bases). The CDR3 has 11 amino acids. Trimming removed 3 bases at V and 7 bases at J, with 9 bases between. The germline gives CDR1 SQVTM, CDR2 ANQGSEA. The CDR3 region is CSVEGGAGYTF. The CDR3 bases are TGCAGCGTTGAGGGGGGGGCTGGCTACACCTTC.

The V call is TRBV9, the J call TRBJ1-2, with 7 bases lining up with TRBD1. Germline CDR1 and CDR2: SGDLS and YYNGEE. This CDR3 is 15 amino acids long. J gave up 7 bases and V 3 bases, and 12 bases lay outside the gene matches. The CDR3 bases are TGTGCCAGCAGCGCGGGACAGAACACCGGCGGTGGCTACACCTTC. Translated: CASSAGQNTGGGYTF.

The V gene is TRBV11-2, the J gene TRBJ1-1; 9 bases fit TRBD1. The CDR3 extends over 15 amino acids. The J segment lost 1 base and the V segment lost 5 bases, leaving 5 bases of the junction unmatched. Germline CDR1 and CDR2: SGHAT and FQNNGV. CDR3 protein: CASSVRQGGNTEAFF. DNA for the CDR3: TGTGCCAGCAGCGTCAGACAGGGGGGGAACACTGAAGCTTTCTTT.

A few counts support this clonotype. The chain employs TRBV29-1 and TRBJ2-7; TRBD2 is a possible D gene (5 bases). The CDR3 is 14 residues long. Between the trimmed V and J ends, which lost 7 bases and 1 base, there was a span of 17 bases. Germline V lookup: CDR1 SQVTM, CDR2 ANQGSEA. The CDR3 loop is CSAVVLVQSYEQYF. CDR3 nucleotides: TGCAGCGCAGTTGTACTAGTGCAATCCTACGAGCAGTACTTC.

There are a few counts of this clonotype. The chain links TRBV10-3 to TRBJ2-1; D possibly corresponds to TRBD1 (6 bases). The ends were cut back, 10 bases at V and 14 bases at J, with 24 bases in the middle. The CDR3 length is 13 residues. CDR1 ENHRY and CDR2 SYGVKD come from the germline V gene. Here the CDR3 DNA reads TGTGCCACCGATGACCTGGGGGCGAGTGGGGAGTTCTTC. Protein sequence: CATDDLGASGEFF.